These 19 T cell receptor beta chains were all obtained from the same sample, sequenced in a study of cytomegalovirus exposure and HLA in healthy donors. PCR used 60 Vbeta primers and 13 Jbeta primers. Clones were read by immunoSEQ multiplex PCR, and TCRdb kept only the in-frame ones, dropping some. The repertoire has 150,000 to 200,000 clones, roughly 87% of them found once; the top ten carry over 0.2%. Specimen: PBMCs. Source of these receptors: a girl younger than two in good health and CMV-seronegative.

The chain employs TRBV11-1 and TRBJ1-5; no clear D. Trimming stripped 9 bases from V and 12 bases from J, with 6 bases between. The germline CDR1 and CDR2 sequences are SGHAT and FQDESV (reference sequence). The CDR3 is 8 residues long. This chain's CDR3 is CARCLQHF. In DNA form, the CDR3 reads TGTGCCAGGTGTCTCCAGCATTTT.

The chain employs TRBV27 and TRBJ2-7, with D possibly matching TRBD1 (5 bases). The CDR3 is 13 residues long. Germline CDR1 and CDR2: MNHEY and SMNVEV (reference sequence). V lost 6 bases and J 4 bases, leaving 13 bases between the germline ends. The CDR3 protein is CASSRNQGYEQYF. The CDR3 region has the DNA TGTGCCAGCAGCCGAAACCAGGGTTACGAGCAGTACTTC.

The gene calls are TRBV7-2 and TRBJ1-2, with TRBD1 as a possible D gene (5 bases). Between the trimmed V and J ends, which lost 3 bases and 6 bases, there was a span of 20 bases. This CDR3 contains 16 residues. CDR1 and CDR2 from the germline V gene are SGHTA and FQGNSA. As DNA, the CDR3 is TGTGCCAGCAGCTTCGGAAGGGGAGGGGATAAAAATGGCTACACCTTC. This gives the protein CASSFGRGGDKNGYTF. Using reference TRBV7-2 and TRBJ1-2 for the parts outside the CDR3, the full variable domain is GAGVSQSPSNKVTEKGKDVELRCDPISGHTALYWYRQSLGQGLEFLIYFQGNSAPDKSGLPSDRFSAERTGGSVSTLTIQRTQQEDSAVYLCASSFGRGGDKNGYTFGSGTRLTVV.

The genes are TRBV6-4 and TRBJ2-1; D perhaps matches TRBD2 (6 bases). V was pared by 5 bases and J by 8 bases, with 22 bases between. Germline CDR1 reads MRHNA; CDR2 reads SNTAGT. This CDR3 spans 16 amino acids. CDR3 residues: CASSRLTSEGIDEQFF. The CDR3 DNA sequence: TGTGCCAGCAGTCGTTTGACTAGTGAGGGTATCGATGAGCAGTTCTTC.

V is TRBV10-3 and J is TRBJ2-5; TRBD1 matches at 7 bases. Germline lookup yields CDR1 ENHRY and CDR2 SYGVKD. This CDR3 region has 15 residues. V shed 4 bases, J shed 2 bases, and the junction held 7 bases outside the gene matches. This CDR3 reads CAISGDRRAQETQYF. In DNA, the CDR3 is TGTGCCATCAGTGGGGACAGACGAGCGCAAGAGACCCAGTACTTC.

This clone was seen once. In DNA form, the CDR3 reads TGCGCCAGCAGCGCCGGCTACGAGCAGTACTTC. Translated: CASSAGYEQYF. The chain is built from TRBV5-1 and TRBJ2-7, with no clear D. Germline lookup yields CDR1 SGHRS and CDR2 YFSETQ. The CDR3 runs to 11 residues. The V end was cut by 4 bases, the J end by 3 bases, with 5 bases between.

The chain recombines TRBV9 with TRBJ2-7; 8 nucleotides line up with TRBD1. The CDR3 sequence is 16 residues long. Trimming at V came to 4 bases and at J to 3 bases, leaving 12 bases not matched to a gene. Germline values: CDR1 SGDLS, CDR2 YYNGEE. The CDR3 nucleotides are TGTGCCAGCAGCCCACCGGGACAGGCTCCCTTCTACGAGCAGTACTTC. Protein sequence: CASSPPGQAPFYEQYF.

The chain carries TRBV29-1 and TRBJ2-5; possibly TRBD1 for D (5 bases). Judging by the DNA end, TRBJ2-7 fits better; the J call may be wrong. The CDR3 is 12 residues long. Germline values: CDR1 SQVTM, CDR2 ANQGSEA. CDR3 bases: TGCAGCGTCGAGACAGATGCCTACGAGCAGTACTTC. Translated: CSVETDAYEQYF.

This chain uses TRBV29-1 with TRBJ2-5; D not certain. V gave up 6 bases and J gave up 0 bases, with 11 bases separating them. Looked up from germline, CDR1 is SQVTM and CDR2 is ANQGSEA. This CDR3 comprises 13 residues. The CDR3: CSVAQLYQETQYF. The CDR3 nucleotides are TGCAGCGTCGCACAGTTGTACCAAGAGACCCAGTACTTC.

The chain joins TRBV9 to TRBJ2-3, with a weak D call TRBD1 (6 bases). The CDR3 has 16 residues. Trimming stripped 0 bases from V and 2 bases from J, with 13 bases between. The germline gives CDR1 SGDLS, CDR2 YYNGEE. For the CDR3, the DNA is TGTGCCAGCAGCGTAGAAGGGCGGACAGTCACAGATACGCAGTATTTT. This gives the protein CASSVEGRTVTDTQYF.

This chain links TRBV21-1 with TRBJ2-3; the D segment call TRBD2 is taken from the table without a DNA check. TRBV21-1 is assigned pseudogene status. The CDR3 is 14 residues long. The CDR3 region has the DNA TGTGCCAGCAGCAAAGATCGAGGCCCAGATACGCAGTATTTT. Translation: CASSKDRGPDTQYF.

The chain is built from TRBV7-9 and TRBJ1-2, with 7 bases fitting TRBD1. Germline V gives CDR1 SEHNR, CDR2 FQNEAQ (reference sequence). The CDR3 totals 15 residues. Unmatched junction bases numbered 12, after V lost 5 bases and J lost 6 bases. The CDR3 bases are TGTGCCAGCAGCGACCCCCAAGGGGGCGAGAATGGCTACACCTTC. Protein product: CASSDPQGGENGYTF.

This clone was seen a few times. Other DNA sequences of this sample code for an identical CDR3. The chain combines TRBV6-1 with TRBJ1-1; D unresolved. CDR1 is MNHNS, CDR2 SASEGT, per germline. The length of the CDR3 is 13 residues. V dropped 2 bases and J dropped 1 base, with 5 bases sitting between them. The CDR3 DNA is TGTGCCAGCAGTGAAACGAGGAACACTGAAGCTTTCTTT. The encoded protein is CASSETRNTEAFF.

J is TRBJ1-5 and V is TRBV4-1; D gene ambiguous. V lost 0 bases and J 0 bases, leaving 21 bases between the germline ends. Looked up from germline, CDR1 is MGHRA and CDR2 is YSYEKL. The CDR3 is 20 residues long. The CDR3 sequence: CASSQDALQTPFISNQPQHF. The DNA for the CDR3 is TGCGCCAGCAGCCAAGATGCTCTCCAGACACCGTTCATTAGCAATCAGCCCCAGCATTTT.

Here the CDR3 reads CASSKGTAYGYTF. Here the CDR3 DNA reads TGTGCCAGTAGTAAGGGGACAGCTTATGGCTACACCTTC. The J gene is TRBJ1-2, the V gene TRBV19; the match to TRBD1 covers 7 bases. With 4 bases clipped from V and 5 bases from J, the junction kept 4 bases outside the gene matches. The CDR3 spans 13 residues. CDR1 is LNHDA, CDR2 SQIVND, per germline (reference sequence).

This clone was picked up one time. The chain joins TRBV19 to TRBJ2-1, with 9 bases matching TRBD2. This CDR3 spans 13 amino acids. Trimming cost V 6 bases and J 6 bases; bases outside gene matches: 3. Germline CDR1 and CDR2: LNHDA and SQIVND (reference sequence). CDR3 nucleotide sequence: TGTGCCAGTAGGTTTAGCGGGAGCAATGAGCAGTTCTTC. Translation gives CASRFSGSNEQFF.

This clone was seen a single time. The chain joins TRBV2 to TRBJ2-3, with TRBD2 identical over 7 bases. CDR3 size: 14 residues. V shed 10 bases and J 1 base; nucleotides not matched to a gene: 8. CDR1 is SNHLY, CDR2 FYNNEI, per germline. CDR3 nucleotide sequence: TGTGCCACCCACGTGACTAGCCGCACAGATACGCAGTATTTT. Its protein product is CATHVTSRTDTQYF. The full variable domain, completed using reference TRBV2 and TRBJ2-3, is EPEVTQTPSHQVTQMGQEVILRCVPISNHLYFYWYRQILGQKVEFLVSFYNNEISEKSEIFDDQFSVERPDGSNFTLKIRSTKLEDSAMYFCATHVTSRTDTQYFGPGTRLTVL.

This chain links TRBV6-6 with TRBJ2-3, with TRBD2 identical over 13 bases. The germline gives CDR1 MNHNY, CDR2 SVGAGI (reference sequence). The CDR3 consists of 16 residues. V lost 2 bases, J lost 1 base, and 0 bases stayed unmatched. CDR3 protein: CASSYGLAGGTDTQYF. The CDR3 nucleotides read TGTGCCAGCAGTTACGGACTAGCGGGAGGCACAGATACGCAGTATTTT.

This chain uses TRBV7-9 with TRBJ1-2; TRBD1 matches 7 bases. Trimming removed 5 bases from V and 4 bases from J; junction bases left unmatched: 10. This CDR3 is 15 amino acids long. The germline gives CDR1 SEHNR, CDR2 FQNEAQ (reference sequence). The CDR3 loop reads CASSRTGGGSYGYTF. CDR3 nucleotide sequence: TGTGCCAGCAGCCGAACTGGAGGGGGCAGCTATGGCTACACCTTC.